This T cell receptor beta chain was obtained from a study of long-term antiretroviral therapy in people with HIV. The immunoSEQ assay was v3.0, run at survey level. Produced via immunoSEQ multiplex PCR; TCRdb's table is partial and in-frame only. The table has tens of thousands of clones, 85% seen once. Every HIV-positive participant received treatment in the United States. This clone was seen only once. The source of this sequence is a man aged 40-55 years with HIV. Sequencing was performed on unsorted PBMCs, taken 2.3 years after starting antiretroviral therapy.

Here the CDR3 reads CASSEGPAAANYGYTF. The CDR3, as DNA: TGTGCCAGCAGTGAAGGGCCGGCGGCAGCCAACTATGGCTACACCTTC. The gene calls are TRBV25-1 and TRBJ1-2; D is ambiguous. V dropped 2 bases and J dropped 2 bases, with 15 bases sitting between them. The CDR3 is made up of 16 amino acids. Germline CDR1 and CDR2: MGHDK and SYGVNS.